The 22 T cell receptor beta chains presented below share a single source sample, sequenced in a study of beta chain features in type 1 diabetes. Sequencing targeted expressed TCRB transcripts, as all isolated RNA had been reverse transcribed. Assay: immunoSEQ multiplex PCR; the TCRdb copy retains only in-frame clones and omits some. The repertoire holds about 340,000 clones, with 8% as singletons. Sequencing used central memory CD4+ T cells from blood. The receptor set was obtained from a woman aged 18-29 years in good health.

A few counts support this clone. This rearrangement joins TRBV29-1 to TRBJ2-1, with 8 nucleotides matching TRBD2. V dropped 4 bases and J dropped 4; count of bases not matched to a gene: 21. The CDR3 loop spans 19 amino acids. Germline loops: CDR1 SQVTM, CDR2 ANQGSEA. CDR3: CSVVGVPTYGRAGYNEQFF. The CDR3 DNA is TGCAGCGTTGTAGGAGTTCCTACGTACGGGAGGGCGGGGTACAATGAGCAGTTCTTC.

The V gene is TRBV7-3, the J gene TRBJ2-2; tentatively, D is TRBD1 (6 bases). The CDR3 consists of 14 residues. V dropped 5 bases and J dropped 2 bases, with 9 bases sitting between them. Germline V gene sequence: CDR1 SGHTA, CDR2 FQGTGA. CDR3 region: CASSPGGNTGELFF. The CDR3 coding sequence is TGTGCCAGCAGCCCTGGGGGCAACACCGGGGAGCTGTTTTTT.

The chain combines TRBV4-2 with TRBJ2-6; 9 positions agree with TRBD1. The V and J ends lost 5 bases and 1 base, in that order; junction bases with no gene match: 6. Germline V gene data show CDR1 as LGHNA and CDR2 as YNFKEQ. The CDR3 consists of 17 residues. CDR3 DNA: TGTGCCAGCAGCACCCGGGACAGGGATTCTGGGGCCAACGTCCTGACTTTC. Its translation is CASSTRDRDSGANVLTF.

This clone was observed at least ten times. The V and J genes are TRBV28 and TRBJ2-7, with 10 bases aligning to TRBD1. The length of the CDR3 is 15 residues. Germline V gene data show CDR1 as MDHEN and CDR2 as SYDVKM. Unmatched junction bases numbered 10, after V lost 7 bases and J lost 4 bases. As DNA, the CDR3 is TGTGCCAGCACAGTAGGGGGACAGGGGCATTACGAGCAGTACTTC. Translating gives CASTVGGQGHYEQYF.

The chain employs TRBV2 and TRBJ2-5; 10 bases map to TRBD2. Looked up from germline, CDR1 is SNHLY and CDR2 is FYNNEI. This CDR3 has 15 residues. Trimming removed 8 bases from V and 3 bases from J; junction bases left unmatched: 9. The CDR3: CASGQPGLAKETQYF. As DNA, the CDR3 is TGTGCCAGCGGCCAACCGGGACTAGCGAAAGAGACCCAGTACTTC.

This clone turned up a few times. This chain links TRBV7-9 with TRBJ1-2; D is ambiguous. The CDR3 runs to 14 residues. The V gene lost 1 base and the J gene lost 5 bases, with 11 bases spanning the gap. The germline gives CDR1 SEHNR, CDR2 FQNEAQ (reference sequence). CDR3 loop: CASSLDGGQYGYTF. The DNA of the CDR3 is TGTGCCAGCAGCTTAGACGGCGGCCAGTATGGCTACACCTTC.

This clone has only a few counts. The chain couples TRBV21-1 to TRBJ2-7; the table calls TRBD2, which could not be checked here. TRBV21-1 is a recognized pseudogene. The CDR3 covers 16 residues. CDR3 sequence: CASSKVESSGRDQQYF. The CDR3 DNA follows: TGTGCCAGCAGCAAAGTCGAGTCTAGCGGGAGGGATCAGCAGTACTTC.

This clone occurred a few times. The chain joins TRBV9 to TRBJ2-5; 10 nucleotides match TRBD2. The ends lost 0 bases at V and 2 bases at J; junction bases unmatched: 19. The length of the CDR3 is 21 residues. Per the germline V gene, CDR1 is SGDLS and CDR2 is YYNGEE. The CDR3, as DNA: TGTGCCAGCAGCGTAGCAGCGGGGGGCGTTCGCGCTAGCGGGGGACAAGAGACCCAGTACTTC. It translates to CASSVAAGGVRASGGQETQYF.

In this sample, this clone turned up a few times. V gene TRBV27 combines with J gene TRBJ2-7; D might be TRBD2 (6 bases). The germline gives CDR1 MNHEY, CDR2 SMNVEV (reference sequence). The V and J ends lost 2 bases and 0 bases respectively, with 14 bases between them. The CDR3 has 16 amino acids. As DNA, the CDR3 is TGTGCCAGCAGTTTACGGGCGGGGCTAGGCTCCTACGAGCAGTACTTC. It codes for CASSLRAGLGSYEQYF.

The V gene is TRBV29-1, the J gene TRBJ2-3, with 10 bases matching TRBD2. V trimming: 7 bases; J trimming: 3 bases; junction bases outside the gene matches: 4. CDR3 length: 13 amino acids. Germline CDR1 and CDR2: SQVTM and ANQGSEA. The CDR3 coding sequence is TGCAGCGGAGCGGGAGGGCAGACAGATACGCAGTATTTT. It encodes CSGAGGQTDTQYF.

The V gene is TRBV7-6, the J gene TRBJ2-1; D not resolved. Germline V gene sequence: CDR1 SGHVS, CDR2 FNYEAQ. V shed 1 base and J shed 6 bases, with 7 bases lying between them. CDR3 length: 13 residues. CDR3 nucleotides: TGTGCCAGCAGCTTAGGGCTCCTCAATGAGCAGTTCTTC. Protein product: CASSLGLLNEQFF.

The sample holds many counts of this clone. The chain recombines TRBV4-3 with TRBJ1-1; D call uncertain. Trimming shortened V by 0 bases and J by 4 bases, and 9 bases separated the two germline ends. CDR3 length: 14 residues. Germline V CDR1 and CDR2: LGHNA, YSLEER. CDR3 region: CASSQDGMGTEAFF. Written as DNA, the CDR3 is TGCGCCAGCAGCCAAGATGGAATGGGCACTGAAGCTTTCTTT.

J is TRBJ2-5 and V is TRBV7-2, with 9 bases that match TRBD2. CDR1 and CDR2 (germline): SGHTA, FQGNSA. The length of the CDR3 is 15 residues. The V and J ends lost 2 bases and 4 bases, in that order; junction bases with no gene match: 5. This CDR3 reads CASSLNSGSRETQYF. CDR3 DNA: TGTGCCAGCAGCTTAAATAGCGGGAGTAGAGAGACCCAGTACTTC.

The J gene is TRBJ1-3, the V gene TRBV5-1, with no clear D. This CDR3 is built from 13 residues. Germline CDR1 SGHRS, CDR2 YFSETQ. With 4 bases removed from V and 0 bases from J, the gap between germline ends came to 5 bases. CDR3 residues: CASSPASGNTIYF. The DNA of the CDR3 is TGCGCCAGCAGCCCCGCCTCTGGAAACACCATATATTTT.

The rearrangement joins TRBV7-2 to TRBJ2-1; TRBD2 aligns across 10 bases. With 6 bases clipped from V and 5 bases from J, the junction kept 7 bases outside the gene matches. CDR1 is SGHTA and CDR2 is FQGNSA in the germline V gene. The CDR3 has 15 residues. The CDR3, as DNA: TGTGCCAGCAGTCCCAGACTAGCGGGCGACAATGAGCAGTTCTTC. It encodes CASSPRLAGDNEQFF.

The gene calls are TRBV5-1 and TRBJ1-5, with D maybe TRBD1 (5 bases). The CDR3 loop spans 14 amino acids. Germline CDR1 is SGHRS and CDR2 is YFSETQ. V gave up 4 bases and J gave up 5 bases, with 13 bases separating them. CDR3 in amino acids: CASSPNGQYQPQHF. In nucleotides, the CDR3 is TGCGCCAGCAGCCCGAATGGACAATATCAGCCCCAGCATTTT.

Only a few counts were recorded for this clone. V and J are TRBV7-2 and TRBJ2-5, with D possibly matching TRBD2 (5 bases). V was shortened by 3 bases and J by 3 bases, with 8 bases between the two germline ends. Germline CDR1 SGHTA, CDR2 FQGNSA. The CDR3 has 13 residues. The CDR3 DNA reads TGTGCCAGCAGCTTCCCGGGGAAAGAGACCCAGTACTTC. Translating it yields CASSFPGKETQYF.

This clone was detected ten times or more. Here the CDR3 reads CASSLDRTSEQFF. CDR3 DNA sequence: TGTGCCAGCAGCTTAGATCGGACTAGCGAGCAGTTCTTC. The chain carries TRBV7-9 and TRBJ2-1; 8 positions match TRBD2. The CDR3 totals 13 residues. CDR1 SEHNR and CDR2 FQNEAQ come from the germline V gene (reference sequence). V was clipped by 1 base and J by 10 bases; unmatched bases: 3.

This clone occurred a few times. The chain is built from TRBV7-8 and TRBJ2-1, with a tentative D call TRBD2 (5 bases). The germline V and J ends were trimmed by 5 bases and 3 bases, with 11 bases remaining between them. The CDR3 length is 14 residues. Looked up from germline, CDR1 is SGHVS and CDR2 is FQNEAQ. CDR3 coding DNA: TGTGCCAGCAGCCGGAACGGAGGCTACAATGAGCAGTTCTTC. Its protein product is CASSRNGGYNEQFF.

This rearrangement joins TRBV18 to TRBJ2-7, with TRBD1 matching over 8 bases. This CDR3 spans 12 amino acids. V was pared by 6 bases and J by 6 bases, with 4 bases of the junction left unmatched. Per germline, CDR1 KGHSH and CDR2 LQKENI. The CDR3 nucleotides are TGTGCCAGCTCCCAAGACAGGGGCGAGCAGTACTTC. It yields the protein CASSQDRGEQYF.

This clone was observed a handful of times. The chain employs TRBV7-9 and TRBJ2-1; the D is unclear. This CDR3 has 16 residues. Germline V gene sequence: CDR1 SEHNR, CDR2 FQNEAQ (reference sequence). The V end was cut by 3 bases, the J end by 2 bases, with 14 bases between. The CDR3: CASSFLRAAAYNEQFF. In DNA, the CDR3 is TGTGCCAGCAGCTTCCTCCGGGCCGCGGCCTACAATGAGCAGTTCTTC. Full variable domain (outside the CDR3, taken from reference TRBV7-9 and TRBJ2-1): DTGVSQNPRHKITKRGQNVTFRCDPISEHNRLYWYRQTLGQGPEFLTYFQNEAQLEKSRLLSDRFSAERPKGSFSTLEIQRTEQGDSAMYLCASSFLRAAAYNEQFFGPGTRLTVL.

This clone was counted a few times. V gene TRBV5-6 combines with J gene TRBJ1-2; 12 bases are a match to TRBD1. V gave up 4 bases and J gave up 6 bases; unmatched junction bases: 4. The CDR3 has 14 amino acids. From germline, CDR1 is SGHDT and CDR2 YYEEEE. CDR3 coding DNA: TGTGCCAGCAGCCTTGGGACAGGGGGCCATGGCTACACCTTC. Its protein is CASSLGTGGHGYTF.